This T cell receptor beta chain originates from a study of blood T cell repertoires in COVID-19. Study-level information: There were acute and convalescent COVID-19 samples, and they came from the United States, Italy and Spain.

This clone was recorded only once. Produced via immunoSEQ multiplex PCR; TCRdb's table is partial and in-frame only. The sample lists around 190,000 clones, 80% to 90% seen once, with 4% to 5% in the top ten. Germline CDR1 reads LNHDA; CDR2 reads SQIVND (reference sequence). There are 18 residues in the CDR3. V lost 6 bases, J lost 3 bases, and 23 bases lay in between. Sequences were obtained from peripheral blood. The receptor's source is a woman of 80 years or more with acute or convalescent COVID-19. This chain joins TRBV19 and TRBJ1-4; weak D call: TRBD1 (5 bases). The CDR3 region has the DNA TGTGCCAGTAGCCCCGACCCTCGTACGGGAGGGGCTAATGAAAAACTGTTTTTT. Its translation: CASSPDPRTGGANEKLFF.